These 23 T cell receptor beta chains were all obtained from the same sample, sequenced in a study of breast tumors, draining lymph nodes, adjacent tissues. The lymph nodes were axillary draining lymph nodes from breast cancer patients. TCRdb re-derived calls from the multiplex PCR reads in MiXCR, one entry per CDR3 protein. The profile shows approximately 180,000 distinct CDR3 sequences, around a third of them singletons. The sequenced material came from axillary lymph node tissue. These receptors were collected from a female donor with breast cancer. Some clones in this sample may be carry-over from other donors' samples.

This rearrangement joins TRBV29-1 to TRBJ1-2; a weak D match, TRBD1 (5 bases). Trimming shortened V by 7 bases and J by 5 bases, and 17 bases separated the two germline ends. Germline CDR1 SQVTM, CDR2 ANQGSEA. The CDR3 totals 13 residues. The CDR3 sequence: CSAQGLAMYGYTF. CDR3 bases: TGCAGCGCCCAGGGCCTAGCGATGTATGGCTACACCTTC.

This clonotype was recorded many times. The chain joins TRBV3-1 to TRBJ1-6; a weak D match, TRBD1 (5 bases). V dropped 4 bases and J dropped 9 bases, with 19 bases sitting between them. From germline, CDR1 is LGHDT and CDR2 YNNKEL (reference sequence). The CDR3 has 16 residues. CDR3 sequence reads: CASSRDPQGAGSPLHF. Written as DNA, the CDR3 is TGTGCCAGCAGCCGCGACCCCCAGGGAGCAGGTTCACCCCTCCACTTT.

About this clonotype itself: This sequence may be a read error, since a much larger clone differs from it by one base. This rearrangement joins TRBV28 to TRBJ2-7; no reliable D call. Germline loops: CDR1 MDHEN, CDR2 SYDVKM. The CDR3 spans 12 residues. The CDR3 DNA sequence: TGTGCCAGCAGTCCTAACCGTTACGAGCGGTACTTC. Protein: CASSPNRYERYF.

The chain carries TRBV2 and TRBJ2-1; D unclear. The CDR3 spans 11 residues. Deletions cut 5 bases from V and 8 bases from J, with 7 bases between. Germline V gene sequence: CDR1 SNHLY, CDR2 FYNNEI. CDR3 sequence: CASSYLDEQFF. CDR3 coding DNA: TGTGCCAGCAGTTATCTGGATGAGCAGTTCTTC. The whole variable domain, remainder taken from reference TRBV2 and TRBJ2-1, is EPEVTQTPSHQVTQMGQEVILRCVPISNHLYFYWYRQILGQKVEFLVSFYNNEISEKSEIFDDQFSVERPDGSNFTLKIRSTKLEDSAMYFCASSYLDEQFFGPGTRLTVL.

This clonotype was seen many times. The rearrangement joins TRBV6-5 to TRBJ2-3; 15 bases agree with TRBD2. The germline CDR1 and CDR2 sequences are MNHEY and SVGAGI. Trimming took 6 bases from V and 0 from J; bases not matched to a gene: 10. This CDR3 has 19 amino acids. Here the CDR3 reads CASSVWGLAGGASTDTQYF. As DNA, the CDR3 is TGTGCCAGCAGCGTTTGGGGACTAGCGGGGGGAGCTAGCACAGATACGCAGTATTTT.

In this sample, this clonotype turned up many times. V and J are TRBV28 and TRBJ1-2; D gene ambiguous. The V gene's germline CDR1 is MDHEN and CDR2 SYDVKM. V lost 3 bases and J lost 0, with 5 bases in between. The CDR3 is 13 residues long. The CDR3 reads CASSFLANYGYTF. In nucleotides, the CDR3 is TGTGCCAGCAGTTTCCTAGCTAACTATGGCTACACCTTC.

This clonotype has at least ten counts. The J gene is TRBJ2-2, the V gene TRBV29-1, with TRBD1 identical over 8 bases. The CDR3 contains 13 residues. Trimming cost V 7 bases and J 4 bases; bases outside gene matches: 5. Germline V gene data show CDR1 as SQVTM and CDR2 as ANQGSEA. The CDR3 region has the DNA TGCAGCGCACTCAGGGGGCGCACCGGGGAGCTGTTTTTT. It codes for CSALRGRTGELFF.

This clonotype was recorded at least ten times. This chain joins TRBV6-5 and TRBJ1-4, with 9 positions matching TRBD1. This CDR3 is built from 15 residues. V was pared by 4 bases and J by 6 bases, with 6 bases of the junction left unmatched. Looked up from germline, CDR1 is MNHEY and CDR2 is SVGAGI. CDR3: CASSSDRGGYEKLFF. CDR3 nucleotide sequence: TGTGCCAGCAGTTCTGACAGGGGGGGGTATGAAAAACTGTTTTTT.

V is TRBV7-6 and J is TRBJ2-2; D unresolved. The CDR3 runs to 13 residues. In germline, CDR1 is SGHVS, CDR2 FNYEAQ. V lost 0 bases and J lost 9, with 8 bases in between. The CDR3 DNA reads TGTGCCAGCAGCTTAGCGCAGCACCGGGAGCTGTTTTTT. Residues: CASSLAQHRELFF.

The J gene is TRBJ1-1, the V gene TRBV25-1, with a possible D match to TRBD1 (5 bases). The CDR3 extends over 12 amino acids. V was pared by 6 bases and J by 8 bases, with 13 bases between. Germline V CDR1 and CDR2: MGHDK, SYGVNS. Here the CDR3 DNA reads TGTGCCAGCAGCCCCGTCGGGGGAGAAGCTTTCTTT. It yields the protein CASSPVGGEAFF.

The V gene is TRBV3-1, the J gene TRBJ1-2; D uncertain. V dropped 4 bases and J dropped 0 bases, with 9 bases sitting between them. The germline gives CDR1 LGHDT, CDR2 YNNKEL (reference sequence). This CDR3 is 14 amino acids long. The CDR3 bases are TGTGCCAGCAGCCCTCAGAATCCTAACTATGGCTACACCTTC. Residues: CASSPQNPNYGYTF. The full variable domain, completed using reference TRBV3-1 and TRBJ1-2, is DTAVSQTPKYLVTQMGNDKSIKCEQNLGHDTMYWYKQDSKKFLKIMFSYNNKELIINETVPNRFSPKSPDKAHLNLHINSLELGDSAVYFCASSPQNPNYGYTFGSGTRLTVV.

About this clonotype itself: The CDR3 carries no conserved terminal phenylalanine or tryptophan, so it likely arises from a read error. The chain uses TRBV5-6 and TRBJ2-7; the match to TRBD1 covers 7 bases. This CDR3 spans 14 amino acids. Germline trimming cut 5 bases from V and 9 bases from J; bases unmatched to any gene: 14. From germline, CDR1 is SGHDT and CDR2 YYEEEE. DNA for the CDR3: TGTGCCAGCAGTCCGGGACAGTTACAAACCGGGCAGTACCTC. The encoded protein is CASSPGQLQTGQYL.

This clonotype was counted a few times. V gene TRBV27 combines with J gene TRBJ2-7; D not certain. V was clipped by 7 bases and J by 1 base, with 20 bases between them. Germline-derived CDR1 and CDR2 are MNHEY and SMNVEV (reference sequence). The CDR3 sequence is 16 residues long. CDR3 nucleotides: TGTGCCAGCACCCCGCGGCCACTTACTGATTCCTACGAGCAGTACTTC. Protein sequence: CASTPRPLTDSYEQYF.

This clonotype was detected ten times or more. J is TRBJ2-2 and V is TRBV20-1; D assignment may be TRBD1 or TRBD2 (5 bases each). The V and J ends lost 5 bases and 2 bases respectively, with 9 bases between them. The V gene's germline CDR1 is DFQATT and CDR2 SNEGSKA (reference sequence). This CDR3 comprises 13 residues. The CDR3 sequence: CSALRGNTGELFF. The DNA for the CDR3 is TGCAGTGCTCTCCGGGGCAACACCGGGGAGCTGTTTTTT.

The chain uses TRBV7-8 and TRBJ2-5, with D maybe TRBD2 (6 bases). V was clipped by 6 bases and J by 9 bases, with 14 bases between them. This CDR3 has 12 amino acids. Germline V gene lookup returns CDR1 SGHVS and CDR2 FQNEAQ. As DNA, the CDR3 is TGTGCCAGCAGTCGAGGAGGGGAGGCCCAGTACTTC. This codes for CASSRGGEAQYF. The full variable domain, completed using reference TRBV7-8 and TRBJ2-5, is GAGVSQSPRYKVAKRGQDVALRCDPISGHVSLFWYQQALGQGPEFLTYFQNEAQLDKSGLPSDRFFAERPEGSVSTLKIQRTQQEDSAVYLCASSRGGEAQYFGPGTRLLVL.

This chain joins TRBV28 and TRBJ2-1, with D possibly matching TRBD2 (6 bases). The CDR3 runs 15 residues. Per germline, CDR1 MDHEN and CDR2 SYDVKM. V lost 2 bases, J lost 1 base, and 9 bases lay in between. CDR3 sequence (DNA): TGTGCCAGCAGTTTACGGGGGATTTCCTACAATGAGCAGTTCTTC. It translates to CASSLRGISYNEQFF. Complete variable domain (other parts from reference TRBV28 and TRBJ2-1): DVKVTQSSRYLVKRTGEKVFLECVQDMDHENMFWYRQDPGLGLRLIYFSYDVKMKEKGDIPEGYSVSREKKERFSLILESASTNQTSMYLCASSLRGISYNEQFFGPGTRLTVL.

This clonotype was recorded at least ten times. This chain links TRBV20-1 with TRBJ1-4; D is unresolved. This CDR3 region has 16 residues. V lost 1 base, J lost 2 bases, and 14 bases lay in between. CDR1 is DFQATT, CDR2 SNEGSKA, per germline (reference sequence). CDR3 region: CSARALNSFTNEKLFF. The CDR3 nucleotides read TGCAGTGCTAGAGCTCTTAATTCCTTCACTAATGAAAAACTGTTTTTT.

This clonotype was seen at least ten times. This sequence may be a read error, since a much larger clone differs from it by one base. V is TRBV12-3 or TRBV12-4 and J is TRBJ2-5; D perhaps matches TRBD1 (5 bases). V lost 3 bases and J lost 7, with 12 bases in between. The CDR3 loop spans 13 amino acids. This CDR3 is CASSFRREGTQYF. The CDR3 bases are TGTGCCAGCAGTTTCCGCAGGGAAGGGACCCAGTACTTC.

Comments on this clonotype: One base away lies a much larger clone, so this may be a sequencing read error. The V gene is TRBV5-4, the J gene TRBJ2-3; D might be TRBD2 (5 bases). From germline, CDR1 is SGHNT and CDR2 YYREEE (reference sequence). This CDR3 contains 16 residues. Trimming removed 3 bases from V and 5 bases from J, with 19 bases in between. The CDR3 reads CASSSSSASTRDTQYF. The CDR3 bases are TGTGCCAGCAGCTCAAGTAGCGCGTCAACTAGAGATACGCAGTATTTT.

This clonotype was counted between two and nine times. V usage is TRBV11-3 and J usage is TRBJ2-5; 8 bases align to TRBD2. The CDR3 has 13 residues. Germline CDR1 is SGHNT and CDR2 is YENEEA. The V segment lost 3 bases and the J segment 7 bases; nucleotides outside the gene matches: 4. CDR3 residues: CASSFSGTRTQYF. The CDR3 DNA is TGTGCCAGCAGCTTCTCCGGGACTAGGACCCAGTACTTC.

The sample holds many counts of this clonotype. This chain links TRBV11-3 with TRBJ2-3, with TRBD2 matching 10 bases. This CDR3 region has 21 residues. Germline-derived CDR1 and CDR2 are SGHNT and YENEEA. The J segment lost 0 bases and the V segment lost 3 bases, leaving 18 bases of the junction unmatched. The CDR3 loop reads CASSFSPRFGLADTSTDTQYF. In nucleotides, the CDR3 is TGTGCCAGCAGCTTTTCCCCTCGGTTTGGACTAGCGGATACTAGCACAGATACGCAGTATTTT.

About this clonotype itself: Likely a read error: the CDR3 ends without its conserved phenylalanine or tryptophan. The V and J genes are TRBV4-1 and TRBJ2-2; D not resolved. This CDR3 region has 16 residues. Germline V gene data show CDR1 as MGHRA and CDR2 as YSYEKL. Trimming took off 0 bases at V and 0 bases at J, with 8 bases between the two ends. CDR3: CASSQEANANTGELFS. In DNA form, the CDR3 reads TGCGCCAGCAGCCAAGAAGCTAACGCGAACACCGGGGAGCTGTTTTCT.

A few counts support this clonotype. The chain carries TRBV29-1 and TRBJ1-1, with D possibly TRBD1 on 6 matching bases. Trimming pared 4 bases from V and 1 base from J, leaving 22 bases between. The CDR3 sequence is 17 residues long. Germline V gene data show CDR1 as SQVTM and CDR2 as ANQGSEA. CDR3 region: CSVGKGGLRIGNTEAFF. CDR3 DNA: TGCAGCGTTGGTAAAGGGGGGTTAAGGATTGGGAACACTGAAGCTTTCTTT. The entire variable domain, with the rest obtained from reference TRBV29-1 and TRBJ1-1, is as follows: SAVISQKPSRDICQRGTSLTIQCQVDSQVTMMFWYRQQPGQSLTLIATANQGSEATYESGFVIDKFPISRPNLTFSTLTVSNMSPEDSSIYLCSVGKGGLRIGNTEAFFGQGTRLTVV.